These 19 T cell receptor beta chains were sequenced from one sample in a study of shared clonotypes between healthy human individuals. Produced via immunoSEQ multiplex PCR; TCRdb's table is partial and in-frame only. This sample has fewer than 600,000 clones, with about 80% found just once. Sequences were obtained from PBMCs. These receptors came from a middle-aged woman in good health. Some clones in this sample may be carry-over from other donors' samples.

This clone has a single count. The rearrangement uses TRBV7-9 and TRBJ1-1, with 8 bases fitting TRBD1. The CDR3 extends over 14 amino acids. V lost 6 bases, J lost 3 bases, and 6 bases stayed unmatched. CDR1 and CDR2 from the germline V gene are SEHNR and FQNEAQ (reference sequence). CDR3 DNA sequence: TGTGCCAGCAGGCCCGACAGGGGAGACACTGAAGCTTTCTTT. Protein sequence: CASRPDRGDTEAFF.

V gene TRBV27 combines with J gene TRBJ1-1; D is unresolved. The V gene's germline CDR1 is MNHEY and CDR2 SMNVEV (reference sequence). V was shortened by 6 bases and J by 3 bases, with 17 bases between the two germline ends. This CDR3 is 15 amino acids long. The CDR3 DNA sequence: TGTGCCAGCAGCCCTGTAAGCATGGCGGACACTGAAGCTTTCTTT. Encoded protein: CASSPVSMADTEAFF.

The gene calls are TRBV7-6 and TRBJ2-7, with 7 bases aligning to TRBD1. Germline CDR1 SGHVS, CDR2 FNYEAQ. Germline trimming cut 1 base from V and 3 bases from J; bases unmatched to any gene: 6. The CDR3 runs 15 residues. CDR3 residues: CASSLGTGQNYEQYF. In DNA, the CDR3 is TGTGCCAGCAGCTTAGGCACGGGACAGAACTACGAGCAGTACTTC.

This clone came up once. The genes are TRBV7-3 and TRBJ2-1; no definite D call. The germline V gene encodes CDR1 SGHTA and CDR2 FQGTGA. The V end lost 2 bases, the J end lost 4 bases, and 6 bases lay between the germline ends. This CDR3 spans 13 amino acids. The CDR3 protein is CASSLEYYNEQFF. CDR3 sequence (DNA): TGTGCCAGCAGCTTAGAATATTACAATGAGCAGTTCTTC.

The chain is built from TRBV10-3 and TRBJ1-5, with unresolved D. V was cut by 3 bases and J by 2 bases, with 5 bases left in between. Germline loops: CDR1 ENHRY, CDR2 SYGVKD. This CDR3 region has 13 residues. CDR3 bases: TGTGCCATCAGTGACTACGGCAATCAGCCCCAGCATTTT. Amino acids: CAISDYGNQPQHF.

The chain combines TRBV18 with TRBJ1-2; tentative D call: TRBD1 (5 bases). Deletions cut 5 bases from V and 4 bases from J, with 11 bases between. Germline loops: CDR1 KGHSH, CDR2 LQKENI. This CDR3 has 13 residues. This CDR3 is CASSFTGFYGYTF. The CDR3 nucleotides are TGTGCCAGCTCATTTACAGGCTTCTATGGCTACACCTTC.

The chain joins TRBV18 to TRBJ2-5, with D maybe TRBD1 (6 bases). The CDR3 runs to 15 residues. From germline, CDR1 is KGHSH and CDR2 LQKENI. V lost 4 bases, J lost 5 bases, and 17 bases lay in between. This CDR3 is CASSHDRRILETQYF. In nucleotides, the CDR3 is TGTGCCAGCTCACACGACAGGAGGATTTTGGAGACCCAGTACTTC.

This clone has only a few counts. This chain uses TRBV7-6 with TRBJ2-5; D is unresolved. Trimming removed 5 bases from V and 5 bases from J, with 9 bases in between. Germline V gene data show CDR1 as SGHVS and CDR2 as FNYEAQ. CDR3 length: 12 residues. The CDR3 bases are TGTGCCAGCAGCAGTAGAAGCGAGACCCAGTACTTC. It is translated as CASSSRSETQYF.

This clone was picked up one time. DNA for the CDR3: TGTGCCATCAGTGATCCGGCGGGATCAAGCTCCTACGAGCAGTACTTC. It codes for CAISDPAGSSSYEQYF. The chain employs TRBV10-3 and TRBJ2-7; D is perhaps TRBD2 (6 bases). V lost 3 bases to trimming and J lost 0 bases, with 15 bases between them. The CDR3 runs 16 residues. Germline values: CDR1 ENHRY, CDR2 SYGVKD.

The chain is built from TRBV30 and TRBJ2-3; unclear D gene. This CDR3 comprises 13 residues. The germline V gene encodes CDR1 GTSNPN and CDR2 SVGIG (reference sequence). Trimming removed 3 bases from V and 4 bases from J, with 11 bases in between. CDR3 DNA sequence: TGTGCCTGGAGGCCACGGGCGCCAGATACGCAGTATTTT. This gives the protein CAWRPRAPDTQYF.

As for this clone: Possible read error: a much larger clone is one base away. This specimen includes other DNA sequences encoding the same CDR3. The V call is TRBV30, the J call TRBJ1-4; 7 positions agree with TRBD1. The CDR3 contains 13 residues. Losses at the gene ends were 1 base for V and 4 bases for J; bases not matched to a gene: 0. Per germline, CDR1 GTSNPN and CDR2 SVGIG (reference sequence). The CDR3 DNA is TGTGCCTGGAGTGGACAGGGTAATGAAAAACTGTTTTTT. Its translation: CAWSGQGNEKLFF.

This clone was counted once. J is TRBJ2-7 and V is TRBV11-2, with 8 bases that match TRBD1. There are 18 residues in the CDR3. V lost 3 bases and J lost 3; bases outside the gene matches: 16. Germline loops: CDR1 SGHAT, CDR2 FQNNGV. CDR3 DNA sequence: TGTGCCAGCAGCTTCTCTATGGCAACAGGGGGAGAACACTACGAGCAGTACTTC. Its translation is CASSFSMATGGEHYEQYF. The full variable domain, with the rest looked up from reference TRBV11-2 and TRBJ2-7, is EAGVAQSPRYKIIEKRQSVAFWCNPISGHATLYWYQQILGQGPKLLIQFQNNGVVDDSQLPKDRFSAERLKGVDSTLKIQPAKLEDSAVYLCASSFSMATGGEHYEQYFGPGTRLTVT.

This chain connects TRBV6-6 to TRBJ1-1, with 9 bases that match TRBD1. V lost 8 bases and J lost 5; bases outside the gene matches: 12. Germline V gene data show CDR1 as MNHNY and CDR2 as SVGAGI (reference sequence). This CDR3 region has 15 residues. The CDR3 reads CASCPRGQGITEAFF. CDR3 DNA sequence: TGTGCCAGCTGCCCCCGGGGACAGGGTATAACTGAAGCTTTCTTT.

There are a few counts of this clone. The chain carries TRBV29-1 and TRBJ1-3, with D hard to call. Trimming took 4 bases from V and 0 from J, leaving 4 bases between them. The CDR3 is made up of 12 amino acids. Germline CDR1 reads SQVTM; CDR2 reads ANQGSEA. CDR3 in DNA: TGCAGCGTTGTTAACTCTGGAAACACCATATATTTT. Translated, it gives CSVVNSGNTIYF.

The V and J genes are TRBV27 and TRBJ1-2; TRBD1 aligns across 8 bases. The CDR3 contains 16 residues. Trimming removed 5 bases from V and 4 bases from J; junction bases left unmatched: 12. Germline CDR1 MNHEY, CDR2 SMNVEV (reference sequence). CDR3 in amino acids: CASSAHADRASYGYTF. Written as DNA, the CDR3 is TGTGCCAGCAGTGCGCACGCGGACAGGGCGAGCTATGGCTACACCTTC.

This chain joins TRBV6-6 and TRBJ2-7; maybe TRBD2 (6 bases). CDR3 length equals 15 residues. V was pared by 6 bases and J by 0 bases, with 15 bases between. Germline-derived CDR1 and CDR2 are MNHNY and SVGAGI (reference sequence). CDR3 coding DNA: TGTGCCAGCAGCCTTACCGGGACTGACTCCTACGAGCAGTACTTC. Its translation: CASSLTGTDSYEQYF.

This clone was counted only a few times. The chain carries TRBV5-1 and TRBJ1-2, with D uncertain. The CDR3 is 13 amino acids. Deletions cut 7 bases from V and 4 bases from J, with 14 bases between. Germline-derived CDR1 and CDR2 are SGHRS and YFSETQ. CDR3 residues: CASFEGSFYGYTF. The CDR3, as DNA: TGCGCCAGCTTTGAAGGGTCCTTCTATGGCTACACCTTC.

V usage is TRBV9 and J usage is TRBJ2-5, with D possibly TRBD1 on 5 matching bases. This CDR3 contains 15 residues. The V and J ends lost 0 bases and 3 bases respectively, with 12 bases between them. Germline-derived CDR1 and CDR2 are SGDLS and YYNGEE. The CDR3 nucleotides read TGTGCCAGCAGCGTAGCTGCCAGGGTGAAAGAGACCCAGTACTTC. Its protein product is CASSVAARVKETQYF.

The chain couples TRBV5-8 to TRBJ1-4; TRBD1 is a possible D gene (6 bases). Germline assignment: CDR1 SGHTS and CDR2 YDEGEE. Trimming took off 5 bases at V and 8 bases at J, with 13 bases between the two ends. The CDR3 spans 13 residues. CDR3 nucleotide sequence: TGTGCCAGCAGTTTTACAGGGCCCGAAAAACTGTTTTTT. It specifies CASSFTGPEKLFF.